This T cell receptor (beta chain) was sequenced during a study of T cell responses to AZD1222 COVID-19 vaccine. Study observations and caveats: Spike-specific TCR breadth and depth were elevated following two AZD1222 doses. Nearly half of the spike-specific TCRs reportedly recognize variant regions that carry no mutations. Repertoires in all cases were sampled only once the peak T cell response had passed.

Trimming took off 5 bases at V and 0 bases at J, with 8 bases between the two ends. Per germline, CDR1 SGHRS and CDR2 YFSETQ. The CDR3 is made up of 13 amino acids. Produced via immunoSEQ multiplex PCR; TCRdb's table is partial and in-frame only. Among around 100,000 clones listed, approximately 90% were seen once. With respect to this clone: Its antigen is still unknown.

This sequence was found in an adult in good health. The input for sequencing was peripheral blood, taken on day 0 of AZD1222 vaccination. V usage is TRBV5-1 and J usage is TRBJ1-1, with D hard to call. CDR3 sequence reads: CASRGRLNTEAFF. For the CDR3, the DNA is TGCGCCAGCAGAGGCCGCTTGAACACTGAAGCTTTCTTT.